The 29 T cell receptor beta chains presented below share a single source sample, sequenced in a study of T-cell reconstitution after alpha-beta-depleted transplantation in children. Preparing the TCRbeta library involved the use of unique molecular identifiers. TCRdb itself ran the PCR reads through MiXCR, one entry per CDR3 protein. The profile covers a few hundred thousand distinct CDR3 sequences, with about an eighth appearing a single time and more than 5.5% taken by the ten largest. The sample here was PBMCs from the stem cell graft donor, taken from the stem cell graft. These receptors all come from a human donor who donated a stem cell graft to a child with combined immunodeficiency.

The chain is built from TRBV7-8 and TRBJ2-2, with no clear D. The CDR3 has 15 amino acids. Trimming removed 3 bases at V and 1 base at J, with 9 bases between. CDR1 is SGHVS and CDR2 is FQNEAQ in the germline V gene. In DNA, the CDR3 is TGTGCCAGCAGCTTCGGTACAGTGAACACCGGGGAGCTGTTTTTT. Its protein is CASSFGTVNTGELFF.

This clonotype was seen at least ten times. CDR3 sequence (DNA): TGCAGTGCTAGTCGGTTTAGGGAGGAGCTGTTTTTT. It is translated as CSASRFREELFF. The chain combines TRBV20-1 with TRBJ2-2, with unresolved D. Germline assignment: CDR1 DFQATT and CDR2 SNEGSKA (reference sequence). V was shortened by 3 bases and J by 10 bases, with 12 bases between the two germline ends. The CDR3 spans 12 residues.

Ten or more counts support this clonotype. The V gene is TRBV12-3 or TRBV12-4, the J gene TRBJ2-5; a weak D match, TRBD1 (6 bases). The CDR3 length is 14 residues. V lost 5 bases and J lost 1, with 11 bases in between. The CDR3 loop reads CASSPGTPQETQYF. The CDR3 DNA reads as TGTGCCAGCAGTCCGGGGACACCCCAAGAGACCCAGTACTTC.

At least ten counts were recorded for this clonotype. The chain uses TRBV12-3 or TRBV12-4 and TRBJ1-2, with TRBD1 matching 9 bases. J gave up 6 bases and V 5 bases, and 10 bases lay outside the gene matches. The CDR3 sequence is 15 residues long. For the CDR3, the DNA is TGTGCCAGCAGTCGAGGGACAGGGTTCAGCGATGGCTACACCTTC. Translation gives CASSRGTGFSDGYTF.

This chain links TRBV9 with TRBJ2-3; D gene uncertain. The CDR3 runs 13 residues. Trimming took 3 bases from V and 7 from J, leaving 12 bases between them. Germline loops: CDR1 SGDLS, CDR2 YYNGEE. The DNA for the CDR3 is TGTGCCAGCAGCGAGACCGGCTTGAATACGCAGTATTTT. Translation: CASSETGLNTQYF.

The chain carries TRBV19 and TRBJ1-1, with unresolved D. Germline CDR1 is LNHDA and CDR2 is SQIVND (reference sequence). V lost 4 bases and J 2 bases, leaving 11 bases between the germline ends. The CDR3 totals 14 residues. The CDR3 sequence is CASSRVSPNTEAFF. The DNA of the CDR3 is TGTGCCAGTAGTAGGGTAAGCCCTAACACTGAAGCTTTCTTT.

This clonotype occurred many times. This sequence joins TRBV6-2 or TRBV6-3 and TRBJ2-3; D is perhaps TRBD2 (5 bases). Germline values: CDR1 MNHEY, CDR2 SVGEGT. Trimming shortened V by 8 bases and J by 0 bases, and 21 bases separated the two germline ends. The CDR3 has 17 residues. The DNA of the CDR3 is TGTGCCAGCTCCACCCCCTACGGACTGACTAGCACAGATACGCAGTATTTT. Protein: CASSTPYGLTSTDTQYF.

This clonotype was picked up many times. The chain combines TRBV20-1 with TRBJ2-3; perhaps D is TRBD1 or TRBD2 (6 bases each). This CDR3 comprises 13 residues. V was pared by 5 bases and J by 5 bases, with 14 bases between. Germline V gene data show CDR1 as DFQATT and CDR2 as SNEGSKA (reference sequence). The CDR3 region is CSAPGEAGDTQYF. The CDR3 nucleotides are TGCAGTGCTCCAGGGGAGGCAGGAGATACGCAGTATTTT.

This clonotype was counted between two and nine times. CDR3 nucleotides: TGTGCCAGCAGCTTAGAAAGGGGCGGAGGGCTCGGTAATGAAAAACTGTTTTTT. Its translation is CASSLERGGGLGNEKLFF. This chain connects TRBV11-1 to TRBJ1-4; the D gene is possibly TRBD1 (5 bases). This CDR3 contains 18 residues. Germline values: CDR1 SGHAT, CDR2 FQDESV (reference sequence). With 1 base removed from V and 4 bases from J, the gap between germline ends came to 19 bases.

This clonotype showed up just a few times. J is TRBJ2-3 and V is TRBV4-3, with 10 bases aligning to TRBD2. The V gene end was trimmed by 2 bases and the J gene end by 6 bases; junction bases not matched to a gene: 11. This CDR3 contains 17 residues. Per germline, CDR1 LGHNA and CDR2 YSLEER. Here the CDR3 reads CASSQHPYETSGDTQYF. The CDR3 DNA follows: TGCGCCAGCAGCCAACACCCCTACGAGACTAGCGGGGATACGCAGTATTTT.

This clonotype was observed many times. The gene calls are TRBV24-1 and TRBJ2-1, with no clear D. CDR3 size: 16 residues. Looked up from germline, CDR1 is KGHDR and CDR2 is SFDVKD. Deletions cut 1 base from V and 2 bases from J, with 11 bases between. CDR3 DNA: TGTGCCACCAGTGATTTTGGTCAACCAACCTACAATGAGCAGTTCTTC. Its protein product is CATSDFGQPTYNEQFF.

In this sample, this clonotype turned up a few times. V usage is TRBV20-1 and J usage is TRBJ2-2; the match to TRBD2 covers 7 bases. Germline V gene sequence: CDR1 DFQATT, CDR2 SNEGSKA (reference sequence). V gave up 2 bases and J gave up 2 bases; unmatched junction bases: 2. CDR3 length equals 14 residues. The CDR3 region has the DNA TGCAGTGCTAGAAGACTAGCCAACACCGGGGAGCTGTTTTTT. Protein product: CSARRLANTGELFF.

This clonotype occurred many times. The chain joins TRBV29-1 to TRBJ1-2; TRBD1 is a possible D gene (5 bases). The V and J ends lost 5 bases and 3 bases respectively, with 10 bases between them. Germline-derived CDR1 and CDR2 are SQVTM and ANQGSEA. This CDR3 is built from 12 residues. The CDR3 here is CSVLRGDYGYTF. The DNA of the CDR3 is TGCAGCGTTCTACGGGGGGACTATGGCTACACCTTC.

The table lists this clonotype with a few counts. The J gene is TRBJ2-2, the V gene TRBV28, with D maybe TRBD2 (5 bases). The CDR3 has 13 amino acids. Germline CDR1 reads MDHEN; CDR2 reads SYDVKM. Trimming took 1 base from V and 8 from J, leaving 8 bases between them. CDR3 sequence reads: CASSLFPGGELFF. CDR3 sequence (DNA): TGTGCCAGCAGTTTATTCCCGGGAGGGGAGCTGTTTTTT.

The gene calls are TRBV10-2 and TRBJ1-1, with 7 bases fitting TRBD1. V shed 8 bases, J shed 2 bases, and the junction held 5 bases outside the gene matches. CDR1 and CDR2 (germline): WSHSY, SAAADI. CDR3 length: 13 amino acids. Here the CDR3 DNA reads TGCGCCAGCTACAGGGGAAAAAACACTGAAGCTTTCTTT. This gives the protein CASYRGKNTEAFF.

In its sample, this clonotype was seen many times. This sequence joins TRBV12-3 or TRBV12-4 and TRBJ2-1, with D maybe TRBD2 (6 bases). The CDR3 spans 11 residues. Deletions cut 7 bases from V and 10 bases from J, with 11 bases between. CDR3 bases: TGTGCCAGCACCCGGGACTCCGAGCAGTTCTTC. It encodes CASTRDSEQFF.

This rearrangement joins TRBV12-3 or TRBV12-4 to TRBJ2-7, with TRBD2 matching over 7 bases. V lost 3 bases and J lost 3; bases outside the gene matches: 5. The CDR3 extends over 14 amino acids. CDR3 coding DNA: TGTGCCAGCAGTTTGGAGCGGGAATACTACGAGCAGTACTTC. Its translation is CASSLEREYYEQYF.

This clonotype was observed at least ten times. The V call is TRBV29-1, the J call TRBJ2-7; perhaps TRBD1 as D (6 bases). The germline gives CDR1 SQVTM, CDR2 ANQGSEA. This CDR3 region has 14 residues. V lost 5 bases and J 0 bases, leaving 14 bases between the germline ends. CDR3 nucleotides: TGCAGCGTTACCACAGGGTCAAACTCCTACGAGCAGTACTTC. It is translated as CSVTTGSNSYEQYF.

This clonotype was recorded at least ten times. CDR3 bases: TGTGCCAGCAGCGTTTCGTACGGGGGAGTCACTGAAGCTTTCTTT. Translating gives CASSVSYGGVTEAFF. The chain employs TRBV9 and TRBJ1-1; weak D call: TRBD1 (5 bases). The CDR3 extends over 15 amino acids. CDR1 is SGDLS, CDR2 YYNGEE, per germline. Trimming took off 2 bases at V and 4 bases at J, with 15 bases between the two ends.

In this sample, this clonotype turned up a few times. V gene TRBV4-2 combines with J gene TRBJ1-1, with D hard to call. Trimming took 0 bases from V and 4 from J, leaving 21 bases between them. The CDR3 totals 18 residues. Germline CDR1 is LGHNA and CDR2 is YNFKEQ. CDR3 nucleotides: TGTGCCAGCAGCCAAGATTGGTTGGCGGCTATGGTCGGCACTGAAGCTTTCTTT. This encodes CASSQDWLAAMVGTEAFF.

This clonotype showed up many times. This chain uses TRBV27 with TRBJ2-5; unclear D gene. This CDR3 is 11 amino acids long. V dropped 6 bases and J dropped 7 bases, with 9 bases sitting between them. Germline V gene lookup returns CDR1 MNHEY and CDR2 SMNVEV (reference sequence). The DNA for the CDR3 is TGTGCCAGCAGGGGTCTAGGGACCCAGTACTTC. Protein: CASRGLGTQYF.

Only a few counts were recorded for this clonotype. The chain carries TRBV6-2 or TRBV6-3 and TRBJ2-7; possible D gene TRBD1, 6 bases. The CDR3 runs 16 residues. V was shortened by 9 bases and J by 4 bases, with 25 bases between the two germline ends. Germline V CDR1 and CDR2: MNHEY, SVGEGT. CDR3 DNA: TGTGCCAGACTTGGACCTAGACAGGTACGGGGATACGAGCAGTACTTC. It specifies CARLGPRQVRGYEQYF.

This clonotype was counted between two and nine times. The chain carries TRBV11-3 and TRBJ2-5, with 9 bases matching TRBD1. This CDR3 comprises 15 residues. Germline CDR1 is SGHNT and CDR2 is YENEEA. Trimming at V came to 4 bases and at J to 2 bases, leaving 5 bases not matched to a gene. The CDR3 DNA sequence: TGTGCCAGCAGCTCGACAGGGGGAGGGCAAGAGACCCAGTACTTC. Translating gives CASSSTGGGQETQYF.

J is TRBJ1-4 and V is TRBV4-3, with D hard to call. There are 13 residues in the CDR3. Germline V lookup: CDR1 LGHNA, CDR2 YSLEER. Trimming removed 1 base from V and 8 bases from J, with 8 bases in between. CDR3 DNA sequence: TGCGCCAGCAGCCAAGTCGGGAGAGAAAAACTGTTTTTT. Translating it yields CASSQVGREKLFF.

The chain joins TRBV7-2 to TRBJ2-1; D call uncertain. V was shortened by 1 base and J by 9 bases, with 16 bases between the two germline ends. Germline CDR1 reads SGHTA; CDR2 reads FQGNSA. The CDR3 loop spans 15 amino acids. CDR3 amino acids: CASSLDNQRFGEQFF. The CDR3, as DNA: TGTGCCAGCAGCTTAGACAACCAAAGGTTCGGTGAGCAGTTCTTC.

This chain links TRBV10-3 with TRBJ2-5; D is unclear. V lost 3 bases, J lost 2 bases, and 13 bases lay in between. The CDR3 consists of 15 residues. Germline V gene data show CDR1 as ENHRY and CDR2 as SYGVKD. CDR3 residues: CAISDPAALQETQYF. As DNA, the CDR3 is TGTGCCATCAGTGACCCAGCAGCGTTACAAGAGACCCAGTACTTC.

The J gene is TRBJ1-6, the V gene TRBV4-3; a weak D match, TRBD1 (5 bases). This CDR3 contains 15 residues. Germline CDR1 and CDR2: LGHNA and YSLEER. Between the trimmed V and J ends, which lost 0 bases and 10 bases, there was a span of 13 bases. The DNA for the CDR3 is TGCGCCAGCAGCCAAGAGGTGGGGGAGTACTCACCCCTCCACTTT. Translation gives CASSQEVGEYSPLHF.

This clonotype was observed a few times. The V call is TRBV5-4, the J call TRBJ2-3, with a weak D call TRBD2 (6 bases). Germline-derived CDR1 and CDR2 are SGHNT and YYREEE (reference sequence). The V end was cut by 0 bases, the J end by 6 bases, with 8 bases between. CDR3 length equals 13 residues. CDR3 nucleotides: TGTGCCAGCAGCTTGGCGGGGGACGATACGCAGTATTTT. It is translated as CASSLAGDDTQYF.

This clonotype has a count of ten or more. V gene TRBV25-1 combines with J gene TRBJ2-5; D gene unclear. Between the trimmed V and J ends, which lost 3 bases and 1 base, there was a span of 15 bases. This CDR3 comprises 16 residues. CDR1 and CDR2 (germline): MGHDK, SYGVNS. The CDR3 nucleotides are TGTGCCAGCAGTGACTTTCAGTGGGCAGTCCAAGAGACCCAGTACTTC. Encoded protein: CASSDFQWAVQETQYF.